Each of the 2 T cell receptor beta chains below was sequenced from the same sample in a study of beta chain features in type 1 diabetes. Isolated RNA was reverse transcribed in full, so expressed TCRB transcripts were sequenced. Here immunoSEQ multiplex PCR was the method, and the copy in TCRdb shows in-frame clones only, minus some. In the table there are about 150,000 clones, approximately 10% of which are singletons. Source material: central memory CD4+ T cells from blood. Every receptor here comes from a man between 18 and 29 years old in good health.

This clone was seen a handful of times. Additional DNA sequences in this sample encode the identical CDR3. V gene TRBV20-1 combines with J gene TRBJ2-1, with a tentative D call TRBD2 (6 bases). CDR3 size: 10 residues. Germline lookup yields CDR1 DFQATT and CDR2 SNEGSKA (reference sequence). Trimming took 6 bases from V and 8 from J, leaving 8 bases between them. The CDR3 spells CSARLDEQFF. Written as DNA, the CDR3 is TGCAGTGCCAGACTAGATGAGCAGTTCTTC.

This chain connects TRBV28 to TRBJ1-2; TRBD1 is a possible D gene (5 bases). Germline V gene lookup returns CDR1 MDHEN and CDR2 SYDVKM. The CDR3 contains 14 residues. V lost 1 base to trimming and J lost 6 bases, with 12 bases between them. DNA of the CDR3: TGTGCCAGCAGTTTATTCCGGGGACTGAATGGCTACACCTTC. It yields the protein CASSLFRGLNGYTF.